This T cell receptor (beta chain) was identified in a study of response to subunit inactivated influenza vaccine. Findings and limits, study-wide: Every seasonal influenza vaccination brings in few new T cells, the authors suggested.

Note on this clonotype: Its antigen is as yet unknown.

The germline gives CDR1 LNHNV, CDR2 YYDKDF (reference sequence). This CDR3 is built from 15 residues. V gave up 0 bases and J gave up 3 bases; unmatched junction bases: 2. TCRdb reprocessed the RT-PCR reads via MiXCR and lists one record per CDR3 protein. The sample consists of about half a million distinct CDR3 sequences, 25% of them appearing once. The V and J genes are TRBV15 and TRBJ2-3, with 8 bases identical to TRBD2. This receptor was taken from a man aged 45 to 65 who received an inactivated influenza vaccine. Here the sequenced sample was CD4+ T cells sorted from PBMCs, taken 4 to 6 days after vaccination. CDR3 loop: CATSRDGGRTDTQYF. DNA of the CDR3: TGTGCCACCAGCAGAGACGGCGGGAGGACAGATACGCAGTATTTT.